A selection of T cell receptor beta chains follows, all from one sample in a study of shared clonotypes between healthy human individuals. Data came from immunoSEQ multiplex PCR; TCRdb stores just in-frame clones and leaves some out. This table has approximately 2,000,000 clones, about 93% appearing once. The specimen sequenced was naive CD8+ T cells from PBMCs. Receptors originate from a young man in good health. Some clones in this sample may be carry-over from other donors' samples. Both conserved end residues are part of each CDR3. The D gene is left open where the match is weak. Clone size is shown for a subset of rows, as once, few, many or a class of expanded clone.

CDR3 protein	CDR3 DNA	D gene	J gene	V gene	clone size
CASRYANYGYTF	TGTGCCAGCAGATATGCTAACTATGGCTACACCTTC	.	TRBJ1-2	TRBV28	.
CATNSGHLNTEAFF	TGTGCCACCAATTCGGGACATTTGAACACTGAAGCTTTCTTT	.	TRBJ1-1	TRBV19	few
CASSLNRGQAANTGELFF	TGTGCCAGCAGCTTAAACAGGGGCCAGGCTGCGAACACCGGGGAGCTGTTTTTT	TRBD1	TRBJ2-2	TRBV7-8	.
CASSRDTNTEAFF	TGTGCCAGTAGTCGGGACACGAACACTGAAGCTTTCTTT	.	TRBJ1-1	TRBV19	.
CASSSDRSIYEQYF	TGTGCCAGCAGTTCCGACAGATCCATCTACGAGCAGTACTTC	.	TRBJ2-7	TRBV28	few
CASSDRGELGYTF	TGTGCCAGTAGTGACAGGGGAGAGCTCGGCTACACCTTC	TRBD1	TRBJ1-2	TRBV19	few
CATSGTRTGYTEAFF	TGTGCCACCAGCGGAACTCGGACGGGCTACACTGAAGCTTTCTTT	.	TRBJ1-1	TRBV15	.
CASSEELAPSSYNEQFF	TGTGCCAGTAGTGAGGAACTAGCGCCAAGCTCCTACAATGAGCAGTTCTTC	TRBD2	TRBJ2-1	TRBV19	.
CASSSDGAGNTIYF	TGTGCCAGCAGTTCGGACGGAGCTGGAAACACCATATATTTT	.	TRBJ1-3	TRBV28	.
CASSSVGGTSKNIQYF	TGTGCCAGCAGCTCAGTAGGGGGGACGTCCAAAAACATTCAGTACTTC	.	TRBJ2-4	TRBV13	.
CASSGQDTEAFF	TGTGCCAGCAGTGGTCAAGACACTGAAGCTTTCTTT	.	TRBJ1-1	TRBV6-1	.
CASSYVRGSYEQYF	TGTGCCAGCAGTTATGTGAGGGGCTCCTACGAGCAGTACTTC	.	TRBJ2-7	TRBV6-5	.
CAWSVAEVTGELFF	TGTGCCTGGAGCGTAGCGGAAGTCACCGGGGAGCTGTTTTTT	.	TRBJ2-2	TRBV30	.
CASSGRGLYGYTF	TGTGCCAGCAGCGGGCGGGGGCTCTATGGCTACACCTTC	.	TRBJ1-2	TRBV5-4	.
CAGGPGAYEQYF	TGTGCAGGGGGTCCAGGAGCCTACGAGCAGTACTTC	.	TRBJ2-7	TRBV28	.
CASRDRDISYNEQFF	TGTGCCAGCAGAGACCGGGACATCTCCTACAATGAGCAGTTCTTC	.	TRBJ2-1	TRBV13	.
CSVRGTEAFF	TGCAGCGTTAGGGGCACTGAAGCTTTCTTT	.	TRBJ1-1	TRBV29-1	few
CASSPRRGDEQFF	TGTGCCAGCAGCCCCCGTAGGGGCGATGAGCAGTTCTTC	.	TRBJ2-1	TRBV7-9	.
CSVELVQGASYEQYF	TGCAGCGTTGAACTTGTGCAGGGGGCGTCCTACGAGCAGTACTTC	TRBD1	TRBJ2-7	TRBV29-1	.
CASSGYRFLDYGYTF	TGTGCCAGCAGCGGATACAGGTTCCTGGACTATGGCTACACCTTC	.	TRBJ1-2	TRBV9	.
CASSPTTFMNTEAFF	TGTGCCAGCAGTCCGACGACCTTTATGAACACTGAAGCTTTCTTT	.	TRBJ1-1	TRBV27	.
CATSLGQGAYEQYF	TGTGCCACCAGCTTGGGACAGGGGGCCTACGAGCAGTACTTC	TRBD1	TRBJ2-7	TRBV15	.